This T cell receptor beta chain is from a study of blood T cells in healthy people across ages. Across the study: About one barcoded beta molecule per two T cells was captured by template switching. Regarding the study as a whole: Unsorted PBMCs blocked a conclusive comparison of naive and antigen-experienced cells.

The CDR3 runs to 16 residues. V shed 7 bases and J shed 4 bases, with 24 bases lying between them. The germline CDR1 and CDR2 sequences are SQVTM and ANQGSEA. Together with a sample-barcoded 5' primer, a J-beta primer mix was included in a second PCR lasting roughly 7 to 11 cycles. MiXCR, applied by TCRdb to the 5' RACE reads, yields one record per CDR3 protein. The profile shows around 900,000 distinct CDR3 sequences, roughly 51% of them singletons. Extraction yielded at least 5.5 micrograms of total RNA per sample. Regarding this clonotype: Its antigen is not identified. This clone may be a read error of a much larger clone one base away.

This chain connects TRBV29-1 to TRBJ2-3, with D possibly matching TRBD2 (7 bases). The sequencing sample was made of blood. This TCR was recovered from a woman aged 55-69 years in good health. The CDR3 spells CSAGPRGGRGSDTQYF. The CDR3 bases are TGCAGCGCTGGCCCCAGGGGCGGGAGAGGATCAGATACGCAGTATTTT.